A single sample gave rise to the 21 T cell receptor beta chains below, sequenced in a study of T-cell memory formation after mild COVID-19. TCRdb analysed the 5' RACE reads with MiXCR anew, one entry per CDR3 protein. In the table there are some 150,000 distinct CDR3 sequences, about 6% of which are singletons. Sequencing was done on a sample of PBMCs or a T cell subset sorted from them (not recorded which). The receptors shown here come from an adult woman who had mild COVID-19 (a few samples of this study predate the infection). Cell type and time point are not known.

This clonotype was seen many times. Here the CDR3 DNA reads TGTGCCAGCTCCCGGACAGACCTCTACAATGAGCAGTTCTTC. It yields the protein CASSRTDLYNEQFF. The chain carries TRBV6-5 and TRBJ2-1, with D perhaps TRBD1 (6 bases). The V end lost 8 bases, the J end lost 3 bases, and 14 bases lay between the germline ends. The CDR3 is 14 amino acids. Looked up from germline, CDR1 is MNHEY and CDR2 is SVGAGI.

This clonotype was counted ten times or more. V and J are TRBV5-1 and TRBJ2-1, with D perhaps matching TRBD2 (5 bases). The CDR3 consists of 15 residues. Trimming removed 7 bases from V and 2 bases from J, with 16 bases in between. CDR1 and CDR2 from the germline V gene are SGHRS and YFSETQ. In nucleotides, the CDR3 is TGCGCCAGCGCCCGGGGTAGGGTGGCCTACAATGAGCAGTTCTTC. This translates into CASARGRVAYNEQFF.

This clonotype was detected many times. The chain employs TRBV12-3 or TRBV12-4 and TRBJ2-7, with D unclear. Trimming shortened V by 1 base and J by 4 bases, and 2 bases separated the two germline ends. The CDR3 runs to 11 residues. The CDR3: CASSLGYEQYF. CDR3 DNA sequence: TGTGCCAGCAGTTTAGGGTACGAGCAGTACTTC.

CDR3 nucleotide sequence: TGTGCCAGCAGTCTTTCGAGGGAGGTCCGCGAGACCCAGTACTTC. Translating it yields CASSLSREVRETQYF. This chain links TRBV12-3 or TRBV12-4 with TRBJ2-5; D may be TRBD2 (6 bases). The CDR3 is made up of 15 amino acids. The ends were cut back, 5 bases at V and 5 bases at J, with 18 bases in the middle.

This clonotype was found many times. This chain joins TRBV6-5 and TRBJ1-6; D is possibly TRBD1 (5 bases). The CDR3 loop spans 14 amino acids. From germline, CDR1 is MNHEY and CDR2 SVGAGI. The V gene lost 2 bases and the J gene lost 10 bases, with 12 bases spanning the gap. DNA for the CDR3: TGTGCCAGCAGTTACCGTCAGGGTTGGTCACCCCTCCACTTT. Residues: CASSYRQGWSPLHF.

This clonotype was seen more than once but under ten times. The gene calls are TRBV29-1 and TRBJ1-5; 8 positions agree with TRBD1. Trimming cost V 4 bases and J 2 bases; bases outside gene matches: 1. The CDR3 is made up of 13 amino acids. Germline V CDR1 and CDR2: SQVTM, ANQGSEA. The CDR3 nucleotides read TGCAGCGTTGCGGGACAGGGCAATCAGCCCCAGCATTTT. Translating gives CSVAGQGNQPQHF. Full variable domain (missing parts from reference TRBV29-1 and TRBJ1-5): SAVISQKPSRDICQRGTSLTIQCQVDSQVTMMFWYRQQPGQSLTLIATANQGSEATYESGFVIDKFPISRPNLTFSTLTVSNMSPEDSSIYLCSVAGQGNQPQHFGDGTRLSIL.

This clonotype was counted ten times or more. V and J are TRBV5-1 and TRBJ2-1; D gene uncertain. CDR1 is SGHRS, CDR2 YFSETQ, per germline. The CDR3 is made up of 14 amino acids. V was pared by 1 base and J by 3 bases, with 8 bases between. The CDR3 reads CASSLRAVYNEQFF. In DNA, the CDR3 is TGCGCCAGCAGCTTGAGGGCGGTCTACAATGAGCAGTTCTTC.

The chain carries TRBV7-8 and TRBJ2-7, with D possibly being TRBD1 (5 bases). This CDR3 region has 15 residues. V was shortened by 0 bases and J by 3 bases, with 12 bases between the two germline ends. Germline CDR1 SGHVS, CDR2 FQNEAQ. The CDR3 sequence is CASSLARSRVYEQYF. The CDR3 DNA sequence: TGTGCCAGCAGCTTAGCGCGGTCCAGGGTCTACGAGCAGTACTTC.

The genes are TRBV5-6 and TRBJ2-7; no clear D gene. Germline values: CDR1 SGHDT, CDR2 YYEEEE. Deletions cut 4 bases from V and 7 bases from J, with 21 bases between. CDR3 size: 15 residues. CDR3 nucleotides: TGTGCCAGCAGCGGGAACCCGGATCGGTCGTGGGAGCAGTACTTC. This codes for CASSGNPDRSWEQYF.

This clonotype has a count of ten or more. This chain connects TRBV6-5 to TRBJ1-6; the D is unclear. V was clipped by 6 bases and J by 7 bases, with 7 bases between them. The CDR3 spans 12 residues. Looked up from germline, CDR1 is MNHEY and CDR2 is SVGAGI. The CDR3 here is CASRGGNSPLHF. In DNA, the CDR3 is TGTGCCAGCAGAGGAGGAAATTCACCCCTCCACTTT.

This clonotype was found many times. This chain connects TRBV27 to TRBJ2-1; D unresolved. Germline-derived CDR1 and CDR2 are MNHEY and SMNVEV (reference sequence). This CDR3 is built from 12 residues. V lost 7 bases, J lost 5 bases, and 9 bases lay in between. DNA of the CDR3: TGTGCCAGCAAAACGTACGACAATGAGCAGTTCTTC. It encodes CASKTYDNEQFF.

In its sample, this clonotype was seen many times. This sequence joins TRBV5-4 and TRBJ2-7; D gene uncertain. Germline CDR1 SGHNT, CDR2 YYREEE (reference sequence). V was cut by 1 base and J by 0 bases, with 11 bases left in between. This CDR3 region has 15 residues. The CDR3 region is CASSLLGRSSYEQYF. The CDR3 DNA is TGTGCCAGCAGCTTGCTGGGCAGAAGCTCCTACGAGCAGTACTTC.

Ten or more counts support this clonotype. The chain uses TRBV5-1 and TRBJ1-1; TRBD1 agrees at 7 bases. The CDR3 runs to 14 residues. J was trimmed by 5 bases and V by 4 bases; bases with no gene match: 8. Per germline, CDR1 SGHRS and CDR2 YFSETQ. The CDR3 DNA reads TGCGCCAGCAGCAAGGACACAGGGGTGACTGAAGCTTTCTTT. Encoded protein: CASSKDTGVTEAFF.

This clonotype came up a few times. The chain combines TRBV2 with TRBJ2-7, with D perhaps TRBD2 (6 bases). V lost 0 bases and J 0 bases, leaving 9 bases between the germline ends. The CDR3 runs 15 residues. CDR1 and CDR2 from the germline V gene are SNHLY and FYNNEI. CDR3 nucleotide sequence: TGTGCCAGCAGTGAAGCAGACGGGAGCTCCTACGAGCAGTACTTC. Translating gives CASSEADGSSYEQYF.

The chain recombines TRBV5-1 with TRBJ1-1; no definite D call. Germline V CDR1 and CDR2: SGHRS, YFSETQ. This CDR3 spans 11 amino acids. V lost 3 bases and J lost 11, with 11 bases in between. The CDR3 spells CASSSTVGAFF. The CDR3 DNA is TGCGCCAGCAGCTCTACAGTCGGTGCTTTCTTT. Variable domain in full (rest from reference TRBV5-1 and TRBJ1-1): KAGVTQTPRYLIKTRGQQVTLSCSPISGHRSVSWYQQTPGQGLQFLFEYFSETQRNKGNFPGRFSGRQFSNSRSEMNVSTLELGDSALYLCASSSTVGAFFGQGTRLTVV.

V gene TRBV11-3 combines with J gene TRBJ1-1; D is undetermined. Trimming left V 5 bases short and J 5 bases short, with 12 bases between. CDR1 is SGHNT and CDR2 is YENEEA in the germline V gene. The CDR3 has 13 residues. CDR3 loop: CASSPTALTEAFF. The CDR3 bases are TGTGCCAGCAGCCCCACGGCCTTGACTGAAGCTTTCTTT. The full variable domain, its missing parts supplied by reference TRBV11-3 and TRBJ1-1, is EAGVVQSPRYKIIEKKQPVAFWCNPISGHNTLYWYLQNLGQGPELLIRYENEEAVDDSQLPKDRFSAERLKGVDSTLKIQPAELGDSAVYLCASSPTALTEAFFGQGTRLTVV.

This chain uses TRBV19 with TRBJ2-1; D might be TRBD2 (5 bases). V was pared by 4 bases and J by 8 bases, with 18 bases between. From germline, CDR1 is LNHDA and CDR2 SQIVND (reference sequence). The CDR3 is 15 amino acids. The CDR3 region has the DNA TGTGCCAGTAGTACCTGGGAACTTCCCGGGGATGAGCAGTTCTTC. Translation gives CASSTWELPGDEQFF.

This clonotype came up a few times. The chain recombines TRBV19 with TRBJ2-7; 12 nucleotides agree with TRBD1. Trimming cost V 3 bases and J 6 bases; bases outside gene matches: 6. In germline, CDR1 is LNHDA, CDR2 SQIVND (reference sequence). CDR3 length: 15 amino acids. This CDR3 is CASSIVGQGAGEQYF. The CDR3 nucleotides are TGTGCCAGTAGTATCGTGGGACAGGGGGCCGGCGAGCAGTACTTC. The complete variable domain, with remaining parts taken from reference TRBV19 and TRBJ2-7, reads DGGITQSPKYLFRKEGQNVTLSCEQNLNHDAMYWYRQDPGQGLRLIYYSQIVNDFQKGDIAEGYSVSREKKESFPLTVTSAQKNPTAFYLCASSIVGQGAGEQYFGPGTRLTVT.

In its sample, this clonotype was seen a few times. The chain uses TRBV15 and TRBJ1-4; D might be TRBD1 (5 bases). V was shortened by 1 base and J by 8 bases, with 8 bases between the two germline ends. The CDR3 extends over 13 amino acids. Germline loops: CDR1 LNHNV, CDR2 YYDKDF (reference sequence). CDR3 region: CATSRVGGEKLFF. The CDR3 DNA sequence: TGTGCCACCAGCAGAGTTGGGGGGGAAAAACTGTTTTTT.

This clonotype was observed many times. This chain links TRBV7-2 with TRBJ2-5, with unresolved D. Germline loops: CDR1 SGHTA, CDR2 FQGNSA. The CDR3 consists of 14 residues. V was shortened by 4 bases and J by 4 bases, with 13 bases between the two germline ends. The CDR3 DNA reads TGTGCCAGCAGCTCAAAGGCCCTTGGAGAGACCCAGTACTTC. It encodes CASSSKALGETQYF.

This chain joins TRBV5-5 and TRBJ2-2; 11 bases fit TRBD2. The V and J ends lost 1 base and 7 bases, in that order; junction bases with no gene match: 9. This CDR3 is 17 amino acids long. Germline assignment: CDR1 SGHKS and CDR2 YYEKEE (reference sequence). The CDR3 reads CASSLTLAGGPGGELFF. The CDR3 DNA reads TGTGCCAGCAGCTTGACCTTAGCGGGAGGGCCAGGCGGGGAGCTGTTTTTT.